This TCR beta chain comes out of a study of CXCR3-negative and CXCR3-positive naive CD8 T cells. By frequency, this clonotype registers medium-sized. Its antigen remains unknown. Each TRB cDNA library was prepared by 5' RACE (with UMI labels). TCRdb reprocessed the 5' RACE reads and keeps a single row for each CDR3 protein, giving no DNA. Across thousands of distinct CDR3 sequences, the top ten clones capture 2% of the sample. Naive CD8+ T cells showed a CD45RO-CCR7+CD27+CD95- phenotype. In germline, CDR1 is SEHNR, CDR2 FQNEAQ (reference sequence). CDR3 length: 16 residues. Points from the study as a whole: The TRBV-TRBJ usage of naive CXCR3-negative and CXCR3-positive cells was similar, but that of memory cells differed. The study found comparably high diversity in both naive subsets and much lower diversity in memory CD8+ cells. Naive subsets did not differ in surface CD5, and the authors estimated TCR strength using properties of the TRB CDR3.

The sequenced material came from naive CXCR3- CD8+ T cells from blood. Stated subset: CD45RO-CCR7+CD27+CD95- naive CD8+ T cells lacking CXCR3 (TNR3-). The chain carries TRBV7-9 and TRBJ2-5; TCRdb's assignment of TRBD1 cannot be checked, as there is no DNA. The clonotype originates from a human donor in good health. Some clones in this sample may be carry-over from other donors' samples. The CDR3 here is CASSPRQGALQETQYF.